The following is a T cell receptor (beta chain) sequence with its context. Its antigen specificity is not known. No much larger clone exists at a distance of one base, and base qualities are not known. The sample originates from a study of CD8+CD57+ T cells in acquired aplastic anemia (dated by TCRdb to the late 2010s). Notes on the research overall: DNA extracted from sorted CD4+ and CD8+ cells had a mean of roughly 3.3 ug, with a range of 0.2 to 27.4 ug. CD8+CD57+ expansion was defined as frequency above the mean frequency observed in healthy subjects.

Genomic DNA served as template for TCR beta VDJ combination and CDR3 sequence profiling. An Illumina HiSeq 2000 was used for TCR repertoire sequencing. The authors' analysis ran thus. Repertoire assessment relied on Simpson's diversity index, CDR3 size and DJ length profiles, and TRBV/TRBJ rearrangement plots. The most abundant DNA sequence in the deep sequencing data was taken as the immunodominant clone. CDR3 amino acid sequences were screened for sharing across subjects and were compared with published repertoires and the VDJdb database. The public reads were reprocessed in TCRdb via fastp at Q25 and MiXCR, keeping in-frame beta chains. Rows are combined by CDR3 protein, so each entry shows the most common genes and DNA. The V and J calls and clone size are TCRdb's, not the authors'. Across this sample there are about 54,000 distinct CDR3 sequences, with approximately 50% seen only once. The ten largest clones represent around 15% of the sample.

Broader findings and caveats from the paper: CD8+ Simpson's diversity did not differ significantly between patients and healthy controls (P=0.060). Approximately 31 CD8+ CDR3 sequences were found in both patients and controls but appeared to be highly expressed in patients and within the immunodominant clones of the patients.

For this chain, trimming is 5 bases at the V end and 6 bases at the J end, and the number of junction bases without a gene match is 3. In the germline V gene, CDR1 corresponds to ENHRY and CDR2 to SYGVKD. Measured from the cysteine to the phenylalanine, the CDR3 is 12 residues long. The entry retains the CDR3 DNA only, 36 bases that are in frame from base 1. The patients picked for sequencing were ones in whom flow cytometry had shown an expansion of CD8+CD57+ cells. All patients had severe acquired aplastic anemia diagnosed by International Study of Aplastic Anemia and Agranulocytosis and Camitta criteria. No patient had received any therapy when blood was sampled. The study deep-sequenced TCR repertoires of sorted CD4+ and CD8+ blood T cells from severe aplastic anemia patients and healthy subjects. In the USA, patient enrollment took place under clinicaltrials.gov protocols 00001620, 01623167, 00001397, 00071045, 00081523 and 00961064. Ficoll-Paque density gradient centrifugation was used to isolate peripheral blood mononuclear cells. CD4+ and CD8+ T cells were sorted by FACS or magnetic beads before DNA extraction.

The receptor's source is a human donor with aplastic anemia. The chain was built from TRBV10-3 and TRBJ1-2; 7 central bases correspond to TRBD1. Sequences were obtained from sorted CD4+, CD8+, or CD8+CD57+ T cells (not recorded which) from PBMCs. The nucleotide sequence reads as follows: TGTGCCATCAGTACAACAGGGGATGGCTACACCTTC. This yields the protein CAISTTGDGYTF.